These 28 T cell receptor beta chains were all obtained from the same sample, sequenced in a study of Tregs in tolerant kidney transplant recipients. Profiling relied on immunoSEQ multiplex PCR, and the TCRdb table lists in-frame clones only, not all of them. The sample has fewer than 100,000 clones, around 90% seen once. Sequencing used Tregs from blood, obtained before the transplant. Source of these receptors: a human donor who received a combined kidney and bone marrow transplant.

The DNA of the CDR3 is TGCGCCAGCAGCTTGGGACAGGGAATTTCTACTGGGGAGCTGTTTTTT. Translated: CASSLGQGISTGELFF. This chain uses TRBV5-1 with TRBJ2-2, with 7 bases aligning to TRBD1. Per germline, CDR1 SGHRS and CDR2 YFSETQ. The CDR3 spans 16 residues. V dropped 0 bases and J dropped 8; count of bases not matched to a gene: 10.

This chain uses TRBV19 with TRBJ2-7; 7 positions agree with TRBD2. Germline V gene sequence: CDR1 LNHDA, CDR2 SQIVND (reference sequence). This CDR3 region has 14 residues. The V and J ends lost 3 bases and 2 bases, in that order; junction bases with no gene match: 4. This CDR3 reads CASSMGGATYEQYF. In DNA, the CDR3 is TGTGCCAGTAGTATGGGAGGGGCCACCTACGAGCAGTACTTC.

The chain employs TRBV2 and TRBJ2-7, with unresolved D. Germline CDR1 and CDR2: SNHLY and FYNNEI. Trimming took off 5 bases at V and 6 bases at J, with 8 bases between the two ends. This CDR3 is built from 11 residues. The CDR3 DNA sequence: TGTGCCAGCAGTCTTCAGCGCGAGCAGTACTTC. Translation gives CASSLQREQYF.

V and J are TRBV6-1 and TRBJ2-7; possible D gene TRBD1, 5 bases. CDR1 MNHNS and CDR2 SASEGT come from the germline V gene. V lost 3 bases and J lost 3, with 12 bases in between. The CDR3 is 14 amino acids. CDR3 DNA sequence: TGTGCCAGCAGTGATATAGGCAGGGACTACGAGCAGTACTTC. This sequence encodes CASSDIGRDYEQYF.

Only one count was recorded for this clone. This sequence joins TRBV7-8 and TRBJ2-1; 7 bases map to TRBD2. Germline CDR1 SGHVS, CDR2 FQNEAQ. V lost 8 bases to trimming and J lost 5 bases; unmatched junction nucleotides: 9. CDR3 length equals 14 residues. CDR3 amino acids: CASRKAGAHNEQFF. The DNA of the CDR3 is TGTGCCAGCCGTAAGGCGGGAGCTCACAATGAGCAGTTCTTC.

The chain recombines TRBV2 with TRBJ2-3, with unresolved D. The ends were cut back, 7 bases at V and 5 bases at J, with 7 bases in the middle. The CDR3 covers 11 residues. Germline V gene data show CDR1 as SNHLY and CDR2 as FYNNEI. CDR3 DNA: TGTGCCAGCACCTATAAAGATACGCAGTATTTT. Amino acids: CASTYKDTQYF.

The CDR3 nucleotides are TGTGCCTGGAGACCCCAGGAGTGGACTAATGAAAAACTGTTTTTT. Translating gives CAWRPQEWTNEKLFF. The chain recombines TRBV30 with TRBJ1-4; D call uncertain. V was pared by 3 bases and J by 2 bases, with 13 bases between. Germline V gene sequence: CDR1 GTSNPN, CDR2 SVGIG (reference sequence). This CDR3 has 15 amino acids.

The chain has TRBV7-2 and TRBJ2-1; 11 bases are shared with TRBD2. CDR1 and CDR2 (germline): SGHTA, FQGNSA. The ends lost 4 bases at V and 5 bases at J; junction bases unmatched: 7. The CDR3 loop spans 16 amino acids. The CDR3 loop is CASSSQLLAGDNEQFF. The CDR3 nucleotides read TGTGCCAGCAGCTCACAGTTACTAGCGGGGGACAATGAGCAGTTCTTC.

The CDR3 sequence is CASSFGRETQYF. The CDR3 nucleotides read TGTGCCAGCAGCTTTGGCAGAGAGACCCAGTACTTC. The gene calls are TRBV7-2 and TRBJ2-5; D gene ambiguous. The germline V gene encodes CDR1 SGHTA and CDR2 FQGNSA. This CDR3 spans 12 amino acids. V lost 3 bases and J lost 4, with 6 bases in between.

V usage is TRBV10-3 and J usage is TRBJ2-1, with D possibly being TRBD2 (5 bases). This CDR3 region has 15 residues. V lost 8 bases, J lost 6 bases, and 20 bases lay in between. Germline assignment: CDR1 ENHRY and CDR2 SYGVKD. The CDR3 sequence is CAIRRGPPEGNEQFF. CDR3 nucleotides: TGTGCCATCCGCAGAGGGCCCCCTGAGGGCAATGAGCAGTTCTTC.

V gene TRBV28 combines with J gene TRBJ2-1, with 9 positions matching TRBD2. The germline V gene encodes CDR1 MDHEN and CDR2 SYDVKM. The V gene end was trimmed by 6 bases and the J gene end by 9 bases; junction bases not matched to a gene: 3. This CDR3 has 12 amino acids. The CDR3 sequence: CASSLLAGEQFF. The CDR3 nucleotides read TGTGCCAGCAGCTTACTAGCGGGTGAGCAGTTCTTC.

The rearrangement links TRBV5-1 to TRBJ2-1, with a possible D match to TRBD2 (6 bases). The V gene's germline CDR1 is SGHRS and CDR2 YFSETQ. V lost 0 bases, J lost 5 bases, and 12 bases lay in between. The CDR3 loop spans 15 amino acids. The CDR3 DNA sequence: TGCGCCAGCAGCTTGGTACCGGGACTCAACAATGAGCAGTTCTTC. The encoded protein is CASSLVPGLNNEQFF.

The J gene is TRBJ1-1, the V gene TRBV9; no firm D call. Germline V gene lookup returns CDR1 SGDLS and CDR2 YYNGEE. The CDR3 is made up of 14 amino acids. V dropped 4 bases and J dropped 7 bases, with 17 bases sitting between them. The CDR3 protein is CASSPAGMFGEAFF. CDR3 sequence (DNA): TGTGCCAGCAGCCCAGCGGGCATGTTCGGTGAAGCTTTCTTT.

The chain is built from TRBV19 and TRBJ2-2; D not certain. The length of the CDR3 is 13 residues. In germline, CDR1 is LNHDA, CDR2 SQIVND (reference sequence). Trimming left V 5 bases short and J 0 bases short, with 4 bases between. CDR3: CASSRANTGELFF. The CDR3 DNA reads TGTGCCAGTAGTCGGGCGAACACCGGGGAGCTGTTTTTT.

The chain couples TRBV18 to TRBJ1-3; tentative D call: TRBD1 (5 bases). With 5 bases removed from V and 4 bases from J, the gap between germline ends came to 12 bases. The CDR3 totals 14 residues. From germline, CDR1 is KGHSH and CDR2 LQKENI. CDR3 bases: TGTGCCAGCTCAGGGACTACCGGGGGAAACACCATATATTTT. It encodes CASSGTTGGNTIYF.

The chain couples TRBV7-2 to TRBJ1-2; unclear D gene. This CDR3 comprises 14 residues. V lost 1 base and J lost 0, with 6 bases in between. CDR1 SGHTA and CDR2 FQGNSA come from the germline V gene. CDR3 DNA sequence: TGTGCCAGCAGCTTAGGACATACTAACTATGGCTACACCTTC. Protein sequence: CASSLGHTNYGYTF.

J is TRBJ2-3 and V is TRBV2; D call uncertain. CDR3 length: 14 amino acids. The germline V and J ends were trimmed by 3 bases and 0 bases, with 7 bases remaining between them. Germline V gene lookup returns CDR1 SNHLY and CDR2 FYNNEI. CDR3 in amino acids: CASSEVTSTDTQYF. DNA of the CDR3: TGTGCCAGCAGTGAGGTGACTAGCACAGATACGCAGTATTTT. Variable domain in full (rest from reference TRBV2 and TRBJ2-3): EPEVTQTPSHQVTQMGQEVILRCVPISNHLYFYWYRQILGQKVEFLVSFYNNEISEKSEIFDDQFSVERPDGSNFTLKIRSTKLEDSAMYFCASSEVTSTDTQYFGPGTRLTVL.

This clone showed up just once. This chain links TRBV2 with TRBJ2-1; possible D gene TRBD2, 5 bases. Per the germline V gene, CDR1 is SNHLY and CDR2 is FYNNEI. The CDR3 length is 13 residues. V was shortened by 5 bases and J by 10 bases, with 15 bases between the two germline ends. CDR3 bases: TGTGCCAGCAGTTCCCTAGGAGGAAGGGAGCAGTTCTTC. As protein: CASSSLGGREQFF.

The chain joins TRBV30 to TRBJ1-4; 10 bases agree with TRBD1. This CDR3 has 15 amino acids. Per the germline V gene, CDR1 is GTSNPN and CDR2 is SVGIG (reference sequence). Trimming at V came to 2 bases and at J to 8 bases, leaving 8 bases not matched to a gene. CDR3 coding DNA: TGTGCCTGGAGTCTCGGACAGGGGGAGGTGGAAAAACTGTTTTTT. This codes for CAWSLGQGEVEKLFF.

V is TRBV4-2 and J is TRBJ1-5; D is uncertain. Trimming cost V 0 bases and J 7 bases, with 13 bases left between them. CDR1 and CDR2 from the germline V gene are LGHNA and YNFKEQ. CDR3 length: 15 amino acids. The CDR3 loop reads CASSQDMGLLQPQHF. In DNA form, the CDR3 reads TGTGCCAGCAGCCAAGATATGGGGTTGCTCCAGCCCCAGCATTTT.

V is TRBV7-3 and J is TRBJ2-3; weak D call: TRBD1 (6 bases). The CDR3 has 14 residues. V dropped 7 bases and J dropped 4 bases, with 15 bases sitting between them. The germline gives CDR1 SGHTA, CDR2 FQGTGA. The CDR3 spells CASIREGVSDTQYF. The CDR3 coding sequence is TGTGCCAGCATCCGAGAGGGGGTCTCAGATACGCAGTATTTT.

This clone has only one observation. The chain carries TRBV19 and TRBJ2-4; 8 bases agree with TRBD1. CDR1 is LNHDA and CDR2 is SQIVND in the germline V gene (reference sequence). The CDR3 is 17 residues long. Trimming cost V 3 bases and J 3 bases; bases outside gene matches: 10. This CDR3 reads CASSIRQGAVDKNIQYF. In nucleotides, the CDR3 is TGTGCCAGTAGTATCCGCCAGGGGGCTGTAGACAAAAACATTCAGTACTTC.

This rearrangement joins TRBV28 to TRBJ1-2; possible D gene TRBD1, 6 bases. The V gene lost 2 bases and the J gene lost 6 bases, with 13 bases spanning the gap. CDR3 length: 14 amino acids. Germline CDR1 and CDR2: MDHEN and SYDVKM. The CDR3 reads CASSLGNRAHGYTF. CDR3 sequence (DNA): TGTGCCAGCAGTTTAGGTAACAGGGCGCATGGCTACACCTTC.

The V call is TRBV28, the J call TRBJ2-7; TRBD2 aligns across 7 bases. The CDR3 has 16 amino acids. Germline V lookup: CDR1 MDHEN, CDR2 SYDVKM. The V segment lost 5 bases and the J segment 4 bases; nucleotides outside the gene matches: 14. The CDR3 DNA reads TGTGCCAGCAGTCCCTCCTCAGTGCGGGAGTCGTACGAGCAGTACTTC. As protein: CASSPSSVRESYEQYF.

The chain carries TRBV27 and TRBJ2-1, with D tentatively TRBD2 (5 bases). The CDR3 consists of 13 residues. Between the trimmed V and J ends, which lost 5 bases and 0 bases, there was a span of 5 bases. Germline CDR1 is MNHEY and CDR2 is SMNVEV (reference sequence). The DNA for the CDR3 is TGTGCCAGCAGTACTAGCTCCTACAATGAGCAGTTCTTC. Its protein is CASSTSSYNEQFF.

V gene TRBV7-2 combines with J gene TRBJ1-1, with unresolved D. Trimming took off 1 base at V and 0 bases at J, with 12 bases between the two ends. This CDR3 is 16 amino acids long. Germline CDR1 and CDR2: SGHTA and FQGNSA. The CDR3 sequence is CASSLGPLLMNTEAFF. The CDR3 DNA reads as TGTGCCAGCAGCTTAGGCCCTTTGCTGATGAACACTGAAGCTTTCTTT.

The CDR3 loop reads CASSWGTGTSTDTQYF. CDR3 nucleotides: TGCGCCAGCAGCTGGGGGACAGGGACTAGCACAGATACGCAGTATTTT. The genes are TRBV5-1 and TRBJ2-3, with 9 bases aligning to TRBD1. CDR3 size: 16 residues. J lost 0 bases, V lost 3 bases, and 5 bases had no gene match. From germline, CDR1 is SGHRS and CDR2 YFSETQ.

The CDR3 here is CASSPVTGNTEAFF. The CDR3 nucleotides read TGCGCCAGCAGCCCTGTGACAGGGAACACTGAAGCTTTCTTT. The chain recombines TRBV5-1 with TRBJ1-1; D might be TRBD1 (6 bases). Germline V gives CDR1 SGHRS, CDR2 YFSETQ. With 4 bases removed from V and 1 base from J, the gap between germline ends came to 11 bases. The CDR3 spans 14 residues. Filled out from reference TRBV5-1 and TRBJ1-1, the complete variable domain reads KAGVTQTPRYLIKTRGQQVTLSCSPISGHRSVSWYQQTPGQGLQFLFEYFSETQRNKGNFPGRFSGRQFSNSRSEMNVSTLELGDSALYLCASSPVTGNTEAFFGQGTRLTVV.